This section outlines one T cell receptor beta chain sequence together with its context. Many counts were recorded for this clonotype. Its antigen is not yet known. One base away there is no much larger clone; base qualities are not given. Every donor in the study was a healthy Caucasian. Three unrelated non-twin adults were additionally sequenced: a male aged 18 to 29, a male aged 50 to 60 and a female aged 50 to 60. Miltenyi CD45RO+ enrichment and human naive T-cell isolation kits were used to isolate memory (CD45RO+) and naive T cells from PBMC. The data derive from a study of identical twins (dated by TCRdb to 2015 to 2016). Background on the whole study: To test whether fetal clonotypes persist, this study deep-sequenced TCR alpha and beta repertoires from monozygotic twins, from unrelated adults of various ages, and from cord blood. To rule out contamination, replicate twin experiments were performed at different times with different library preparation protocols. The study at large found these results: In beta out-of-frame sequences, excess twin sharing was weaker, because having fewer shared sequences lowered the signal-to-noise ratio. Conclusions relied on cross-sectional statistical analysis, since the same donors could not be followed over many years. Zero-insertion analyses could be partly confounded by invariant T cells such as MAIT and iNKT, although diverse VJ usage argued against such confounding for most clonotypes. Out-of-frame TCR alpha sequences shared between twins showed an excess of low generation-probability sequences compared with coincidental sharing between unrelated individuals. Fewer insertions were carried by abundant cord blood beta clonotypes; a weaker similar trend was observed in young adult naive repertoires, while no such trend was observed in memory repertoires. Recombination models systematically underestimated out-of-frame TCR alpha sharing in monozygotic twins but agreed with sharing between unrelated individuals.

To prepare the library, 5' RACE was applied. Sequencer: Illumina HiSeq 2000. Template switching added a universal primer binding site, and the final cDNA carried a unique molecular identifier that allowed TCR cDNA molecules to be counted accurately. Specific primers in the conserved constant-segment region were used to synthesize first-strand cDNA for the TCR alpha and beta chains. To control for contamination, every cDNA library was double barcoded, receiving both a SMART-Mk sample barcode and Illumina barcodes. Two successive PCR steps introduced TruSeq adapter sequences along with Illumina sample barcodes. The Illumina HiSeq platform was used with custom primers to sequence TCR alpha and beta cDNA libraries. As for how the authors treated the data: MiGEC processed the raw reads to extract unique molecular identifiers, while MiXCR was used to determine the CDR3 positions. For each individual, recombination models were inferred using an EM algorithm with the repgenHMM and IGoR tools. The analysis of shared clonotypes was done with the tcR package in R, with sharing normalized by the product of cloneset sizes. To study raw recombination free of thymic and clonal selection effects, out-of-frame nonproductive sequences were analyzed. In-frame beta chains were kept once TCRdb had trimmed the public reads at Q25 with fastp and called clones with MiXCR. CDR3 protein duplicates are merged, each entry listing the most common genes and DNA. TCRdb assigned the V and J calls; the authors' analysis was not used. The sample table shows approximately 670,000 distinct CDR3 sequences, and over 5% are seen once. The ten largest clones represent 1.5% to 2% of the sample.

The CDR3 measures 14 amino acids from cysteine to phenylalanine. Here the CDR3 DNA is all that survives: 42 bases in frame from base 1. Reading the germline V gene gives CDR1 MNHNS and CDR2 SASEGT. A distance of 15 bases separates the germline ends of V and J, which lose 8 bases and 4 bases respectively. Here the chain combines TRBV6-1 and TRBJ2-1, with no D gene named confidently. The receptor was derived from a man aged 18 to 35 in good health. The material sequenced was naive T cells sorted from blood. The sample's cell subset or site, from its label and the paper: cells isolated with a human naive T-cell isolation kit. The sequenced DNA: TGTGCCAGCGGGCCAAAGGCGCTTTACAATGAGCAGTTCTTC. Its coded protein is CASGPKALYNEQFF.